The subject of this entry is one T cell receptor (beta chain). 13 Jbeta primers and 60 Vbeta primers were used for the PCR. Libraries were prepared by immunoSEQ multiplex PCR; TCRdb keeps only in-frame clonotypes and omits some of them. This sample carries roughly 200,000 clones, around 80% of them seen once, and the ten largest clones take less than 3.5%. Germline CDR1 MDHEN, CDR2 SYDVKM. V shed 8 bases, J shed 4 bases, and the junction held 8 bases outside the gene matches. The CDR3 has 16 residues. This record belongs to a study of cytomegalovirus exposure and HLA in healthy donors. The rearrangement uses TRBV28 and TRBJ2-2; 12 nucleotides line up with TRBD1. Sequencing input: PBMCs. The clonotype comes from a woman aged 60-75 years in good health and CMV-seropositive. The CDR3 DNA follows: TGTGCCAGCCGGGACAGGGGGCGTAGGGCCACCGGGGAGCTGTTTTTT. Protein product: CASRDRGRRATGELFF.